This entry lists 15 T cell receptor beta chains sequenced from one sample in a study of blood T cells in healthy people across ages. Next came a second PCR, run for about 7 to 12 cycles, which used a sample-barcoded 5' primer along with a J-beta primer mix. Via MiXCR, TCRdb re-called the 5' RACE reads, giving one row per CDR3 protein. The sample has around 780,000 distinct CDR3 sequences, 56% seen once. Source material: blood. The source is a man between 40 and 49 years old in good health.

The chain uses TRBV18 and TRBJ2-7; no reliable D call. From germline, CDR1 is KGHSH and CDR2 LQKENI. There are 13 residues in the CDR3. V lost 2 bases to trimming and J lost 3 bases, with 8 bases between them. The CDR3: CASSPSSGYEQYF. The CDR3 bases are TGTGCCAGCTCACCAAGCTCGGGCTACGAGCAGTACTTC.

The sample holds a few counts of this clonotype. This chain connects TRBV24-1 to TRBJ2-1; tentative D call: TRBD1 (6 bases). Deletions cut 1 base from V and 8 bases from J, with 14 bases between. This CDR3 contains 15 residues. CDR1 is KGHDR and CDR2 is SFDVKD in the germline V gene. DNA of the CDR3: TGTGCCACCAGTGATTTCCCCTTCAGGGGAGATGAGCAGTTCTTC. Protein product: CATSDFPFRGDEQFF.

The genes are TRBV28 and TRBJ2-7; 8 bases align to TRBD2. The length of the CDR3 is 15 residues. Germline V gives CDR1 MDHEN, CDR2 SYDVKM. The J segment lost 0 bases and the V segment lost 6 bases, leaving 7 bases of the junction unmatched. DNA of the CDR3: TGTGCCAGCAGCTCGGTCGGGACTAGCTCCTACGAGCAGTACTTC. Encoded protein: CASSSVGTSSYEQYF.

V usage is TRBV5-1 and J usage is TRBJ2-3; no clear D. Per the germline V gene, CDR1 is SGHRS and CDR2 is YFSETQ. The CDR3 is made up of 13 amino acids. Deletions cut 5 bases from V and 2 bases from J, with 9 bases between. CDR3 sequence: CASRSDITDTQYF. The CDR3 DNA follows: TGCGCCAGCAGGTCCGACATCACAGATACGCAGTATTTT.

The rearrangement links TRBV13 to TRBJ2-1, with D possibly being TRBD2 (5 bases). Near its end, the DNA agrees better with TRBJ2-7, so the J call may be wrong. Germline lookup yields CDR1 PRHDT and CDR2 FYEKMQ (reference sequence). This CDR3 is built from 13 residues. The CDR3 DNA reads TGTGCCAGTGAGCGGAGCTCCTACAATGAGCAGTACTTC. This sequence encodes CASERSSYNEQYF.

V usage is TRBV7-9 and J usage is TRBJ2-5; D may be TRBD1 (5 bases). Germline CDR1 reads SEHNR; CDR2 reads FQNEAQ (reference sequence). The length of the CDR3 is 10 residues. The CDR3 DNA follows: TGTGGGGTCTGGGGCGATGAGCAGTACTTC. Translated: CGVWGDEQYF. The variable domain in full, with the rest retrieved from reference TRBV7-9 and TRBJ2-5, is DTGVSQNPRHKITKRGQNVTFRCDPISEHNRLYWYRQTLGQGPEFLTYFQNEAQLEKSRLLSDRFSAERPKGSFSTLEIQRTEQGDSAMYLCGVWGDEQYFGPGTRLLVL.

This clonotype was detected a few times. This chain connects TRBV4-3 to TRBJ2-5; TRBD2 matches 7 bases. V lost 1 base and J lost 5; bases outside the gene matches: 10. This CDR3 is 16 amino acids long. CDR1 and CDR2 (germline): LGHNA, YSLEER. The CDR3 DNA sequence: TGCGCCAGCAGCCAAGGTATAGGCGGGAGAGGGGAGACCCAGTACTTC. It specifies CASSQGIGGRGETQYF.

The chain links TRBV3-1 to TRBJ2-7, with D hard to call. The V end lost 3 bases, the J end lost 2 bases, and 11 bases lay between the germline ends. CDR3 length: 14 amino acids. Germline lookup yields CDR1 LGHDT and CDR2 YNNKEL (reference sequence). CDR3 nucleotides: TGTGCCAGCAGCCAGGGCCTTTTAACCTACGAGCAGTACTTC. This gives the protein CASSQGLLTYEQYF.

This clonotype was recorded a few times. The chain couples TRBV12-3 or TRBV12-4 to TRBJ2-4; no firm D call. CDR3 size: 18 residues. V lost 2 bases, J lost 0 bases, and 17 bases lay in between. The CDR3 sequence: CASSLKGRYLLAKNIQYF. The DNA of the CDR3 is TGTGCCAGCAGTTTAAAGGGTCGCTACCTTCTAGCCAAAAACATTCAGTACTTC.

Regarding this clonotype: One junction end disagrees with the germline gene, perhaps due to a read error. The chain recombines TRBV7-9 with TRBJ1-1; tentatively, D is TRBD1 (6 bases). The CDR3 totals 15 residues. CDR1 is SEHNR, CDR2 FQNEAQ, per germline (reference sequence). CDR3 sequence: CASSLVRGKNTEAFF. The CDR3 DNA reads TGTGCCAGCAGCTTAGTGAGGGGGAAGAACACCGAAGCTTTCTTT. The variable domain in full, with the rest retrieved from reference TRBV7-9 and TRBJ1-1, is DTGVSQNPRHKITKRGQNVTFRCDPISEHNRLYWYRQTLGQGPEFLTYFQNEAQLEKSRLLSDRFSAERPKGSFSTLEIQRTEQGDSAMYLCASSLVRGKNTEAFFGQGTRLTVV.

This clonotype was recorded a few times. The chain couples TRBV20-1 to TRBJ2-5; D is perhaps TRBD2 (5 bases). The CDR3 is made up of 11 amino acids. Between the trimmed V and J ends, which lost 3 bases and 9 bases, there was a span of 11 bases. Per the germline V gene, CDR1 is DFQATT and CDR2 is SNEGSKA (reference sequence). CDR3 loop: CSASRLGAQYF. CDR3 bases: TGCAGTGCTAGCCGACTCGGGGCCCAGTACTTC.

V is TRBV25-1 and J is TRBJ1-6, with a possible D match to TRBD1 (5 bases). CDR1 and CDR2 (germline): MGHDK, SYGVNS. V dropped 1 base and J dropped 5 bases, with 12 bases sitting between them. This CDR3 is built from 16 residues. The chain's CDR3 is CASSEWAGGNNSPLHF. In nucleotides, the CDR3 is TGTGCCAGCAGTGAATGGGCCGGGGGGAATAATTCACCCCTCCACTTT.

J is TRBJ2-7 and V is TRBV20-1; the D gene is possibly TRBD2 (6 bases). The CDR3 is 13 residues long. V was cut by 2 bases and J by 5 bases, with 13 bases left in between. Germline V lookup: CDR1 DFQATT, CDR2 SNEGSKA (reference sequence). The CDR3 is CSARTGGRHEQYF. Written as DNA, the CDR3 is TGCAGTGCTAGAACCGGGGGTAGACACGAGCAGTACTTC.

The rearrangement links TRBV5-1 to TRBJ1-1, with TRBD1 identical over 7 bases. Germline lookup yields CDR1 SGHRS and CDR2 YFSETQ. The V gene end was trimmed by 7 bases and the J gene end by 0 bases; junction bases not matched to a gene: 3. The CDR3 length is 13 residues. CDR3 protein: CASHRGMNTEAFF. DNA of the CDR3: TGCGCCAGCCACAGGGGAATGAACACTGAAGCTTTCTTT.

In this sample, this clonotype turned up once. The gene calls are TRBV3-1 and TRBJ2-5; 8 bases match TRBD2. In germline, CDR1 is LGHDT, CDR2 YNNKEL (reference sequence). CDR3 length equals 14 residues. With 5 bases clipped from V and 1 base from J, the junction kept 3 bases outside the gene matches. The CDR3 nucleotides read TGTGCCAGCAGCGGGACTAGGACCCAAGAGACCCAGTACTTC. It yields the protein CASSGTRTQETQYF.